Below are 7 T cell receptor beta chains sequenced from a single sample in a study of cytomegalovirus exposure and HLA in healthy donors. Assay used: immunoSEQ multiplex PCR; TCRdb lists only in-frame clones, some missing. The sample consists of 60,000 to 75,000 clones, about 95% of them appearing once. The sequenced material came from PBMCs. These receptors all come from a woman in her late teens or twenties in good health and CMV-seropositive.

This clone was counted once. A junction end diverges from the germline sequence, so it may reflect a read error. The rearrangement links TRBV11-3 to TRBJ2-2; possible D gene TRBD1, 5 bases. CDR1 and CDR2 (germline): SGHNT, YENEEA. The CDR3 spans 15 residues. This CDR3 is CASSLASGNAGELFF. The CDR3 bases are TGTGCCAGCAGCTTAGCTTCAGGGAACGCCGGGGAGCTGTTTTTT.

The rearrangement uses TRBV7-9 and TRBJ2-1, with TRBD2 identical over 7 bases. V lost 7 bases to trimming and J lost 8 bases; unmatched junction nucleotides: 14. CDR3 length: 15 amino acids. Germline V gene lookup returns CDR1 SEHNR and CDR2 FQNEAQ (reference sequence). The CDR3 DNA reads TGTGCCAGCACCGTGGGGAGCGGGGCCGGGGATGAGCAGTTCTTC. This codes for CASTVGSGAGDEQFF.

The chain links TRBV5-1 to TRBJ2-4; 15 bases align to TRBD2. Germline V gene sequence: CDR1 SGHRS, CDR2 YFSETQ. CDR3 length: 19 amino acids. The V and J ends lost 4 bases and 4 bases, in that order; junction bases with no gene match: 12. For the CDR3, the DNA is TGCGCCAGCAGCGCCGGACTAGCGGGAGGGCCGCCCCTAAAAAACATTCAGTACTTC. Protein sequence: CASSAGLAGGPPLKNIQYF.

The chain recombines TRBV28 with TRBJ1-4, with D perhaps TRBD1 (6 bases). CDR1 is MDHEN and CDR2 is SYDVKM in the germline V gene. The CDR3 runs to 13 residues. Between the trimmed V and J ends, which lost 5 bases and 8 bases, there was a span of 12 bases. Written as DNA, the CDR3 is TGTGCCAGCAGTGTAGGGACACGCGAAAAACTGTTTTTT. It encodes CASSVGTREKLFF.

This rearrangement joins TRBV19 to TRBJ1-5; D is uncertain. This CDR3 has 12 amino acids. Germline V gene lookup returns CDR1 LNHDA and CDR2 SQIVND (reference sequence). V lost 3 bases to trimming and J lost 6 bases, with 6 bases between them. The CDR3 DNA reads TGTGCCAGTAGTATTTCAATTCAGCCCCAGCATTTT. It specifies CASSISIQPQHF.

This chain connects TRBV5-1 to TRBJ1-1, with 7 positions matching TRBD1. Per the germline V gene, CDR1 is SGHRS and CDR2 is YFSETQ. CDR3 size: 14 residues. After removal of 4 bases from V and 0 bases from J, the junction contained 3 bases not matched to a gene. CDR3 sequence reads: CASSGGTVNTEAFF. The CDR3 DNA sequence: TGCGCCAGCAGCGGAGGGACAGTGAACACTGAAGCTTTCTTT.

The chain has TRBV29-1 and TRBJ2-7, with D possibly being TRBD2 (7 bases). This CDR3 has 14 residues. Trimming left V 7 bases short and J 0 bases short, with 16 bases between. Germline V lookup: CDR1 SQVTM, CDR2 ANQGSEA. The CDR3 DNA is TGCAGCGCGGGGTTGGGGGGGGCCTCCTACGAGCAGTACTTC. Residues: CSAGLGGASYEQYF.